This T cell receptor beta chain was sequenced for a study of blood T cell repertoires in COVID-19. Study-wide background: The origin of the acute and convalescent COVID-19 samples was the United States, Italy and Spain.

Data came from immunoSEQ multiplex PCR; TCRdb stores just in-frame clones and leaves some out. The table shows 25,000 to 30,000 clones, with 85% to 95% occurring only once. Germline CDR1 DFQATT, CDR2 SNEGSKA (reference sequence). V trimming: 3 bases; J trimming: 7 bases; junction bases outside the gene matches: 4. This CDR3 comprises 14 residues. V gene TRBV20-1 combines with J gene TRBJ2-1; 12 nucleotides match TRBD2. This receptor was identified in a woman in her seventies with COVID-19, enrolled during active disease. Sequenced sample: peripheral blood. CDR3: CSASRTSGRNEQFF. The CDR3 coding sequence is TGCAGTGCTAGTCGTACTAGCGGGAGGAATGAGCAGTTCTTC.